A selection of T cell receptor beta chains follows, all from one sample in a study of Tregs in tolerant kidney transplant recipients. TCRdb keeps only in-frame clones here, not all; method: immunoSEQ multiplex PCR. This sample has approximately 69,000 clones, with around nine tenths found just once. The material sequenced was CD4+ T cells from blood, taken before the transplant. All receptors derive from a human donor who received a combined kidney and bone marrow transplant. CDR3s include the opening cysteine and the closing phenylalanine or tryptophan. Fields, in order: V gene, clone size, J gene, D gene, CDR3 DNA, CDR3 protein. D genes are given only for firm matches. The size entry is marked missing in some rows and otherwise reads once, few, many or a size class.

v_call: TRBV6-1
clone_size: .
j_call: TRBJ2-5
d_call: .
cdr3_nt: TGTGCCAGCAGTGAGCCGGGAGCAGAGACCCAGTACTTC
cdr3_aa: CASSEPGAETQYF

v_call: TRBV7-9
clone_size: few
j_call: TRBJ2-7
d_call: .
cdr3_nt: TGTGCCAGCAGCCAACCACCCGGGGTCAGCAGGTACTTC
cdr3_aa: CASSQPPGVSRYF

v_call: TRBV2
clone_size: .
j_call: TRBJ1-5
d_call: .
cdr3_nt: TGTGCCAGCAGTGAGGTCGGAGGACGCCAGCCCCAGCATTTT
cdr3_aa: CASSEVGGRQPQHF

v_call: TRBV6-4
clone_size: .
j_call: TRBJ2-3
d_call: TRBD1
cdr3_nt: TGTGCCAGCAGTGGACAGGGAACTAGCACAGATACGCAGTATTTT
cdr3_aa: CASSGQGTSTDTQYF

v_call: TRBV10-3
clone_size: .
j_call: TRBJ2-1
d_call: .
cdr3_nt: TGTGCCATCAGTGATTGGCTAGTTGTTGGTGAGCAGTTCTTC
cdr3_aa: CAISDWLVVGEQFF

v_call: TRBV6-5
clone_size: .
j_call: TRBJ2-3
d_call: TRBD2
cdr3_nt: TGTGCCAGCAGTTGGCGACTAGCGGGGGACACAGATACGCAGTATTTT
cdr3_aa: CASSWRLAGDTDTQYF

v_call: TRBV28
clone_size: .
j_call: TRBJ2-7
d_call: TRBD2
cdr3_nt: TGTGCCAGCAGCCCCCCTGGACTAGCGAACGCCTACGAGCAGTACTTC
cdr3_aa: CASSPPGLANAYEQYF

v_call: TRBV4-3
clone_size: .
j_call: TRBJ2-7
d_call: .
cdr3_nt: TGCGCCAGCAGCCAAGATCTTGGCGGAGCGGCCTACGAGCAGTACTTC
cdr3_aa: CASSQDLGGAAYEQYF

v_call: TRBV5-1
clone_size: .
j_call: TRBJ1-1
d_call: .
cdr3_nt: TGCGCCAGCAGGTCGGTAGGAGGGAACACTGAAGCTTTCTTT
cdr3_aa: CASRSVGGNTEAFF

v_call: TRBV7-2
clone_size: once
j_call: TRBJ2-7
d_call: .
cdr3_nt: TGTGCCAGCAGCTTAGAACAGGGCGGCGACGAGCAGTACTTC
cdr3_aa: CASSLEQGGDEQYF

v_call: TRBV2
clone_size: .
j_call: TRBJ1-1
d_call: .
cdr3_nt: TGTGCCAGCAGTGAAAGGGGATTCGTAGCTTTCTTT
cdr3_aa: CASSERGFVAFF

v_call: TRBV2
clone_size: once
j_call: TRBJ1-5
d_call: .
cdr3_nt: TGTGCCAGCAACCGACGACAGCCCGAGCCCCAGCATTTT
cdr3_aa: CASNRRQPEPQHF

v_call: TRBV15
clone_size: .
j_call: TRBJ1-5
d_call: .
cdr3_nt: TGTGCCACCAGCAGAGATCCGGGATCAGAGCAGCCCCAGCATTTT
cdr3_aa: CATSRDPGSEQPQHF

v_call: TRBV5-6
clone_size: .
j_call: TRBJ2-5
d_call: TRBD2
cdr3_nt: TGTGCCAGCAGCCTGGGACTAGCGAAGACCCAGTACTTC
cdr3_aa: CASSLGLAKTQYF

v_call: TRBV9
clone_size: .
j_call: TRBJ1-1
d_call: TRBD1
cdr3_nt: TGTGCCAGCAGCGTATTGACAGGGGGCTCGAACACTGAAGCTTTCTTT
cdr3_aa: CASSVLTGGSNTEAFF

v_call: TRBV29-1
clone_size: once
j_call: TRBJ2-1
d_call: TRBD2
cdr3_nt: TGCAGCGTTGGGTATTTAGCGGGCGCCGCCGATGAGCAGTTCTTC
cdr3_aa: CSVGYLAGAADEQFF

v_call: TRBV6-1
clone_size: .
j_call: TRBJ1-2
d_call: TRBD1
cdr3_nt: TGTGCCAGCAGCCAAGGACAGGTTGAGGGGGGCGGCTACACCTTC
cdr3_aa: CASSQGQVEGGGYTF

v_call: TRBV15
clone_size: few
j_call: TRBJ1-5
d_call: TRBD1
cdr3_nt: TGTGCCACCAGCACCTATGGACAGGGGGGGGGCGATCAGCCCCAGCATTTT
cdr3_aa: CATSTYGQGGGDQPQHF

v_call: TRBV2
clone_size: once
j_call: TRBJ1-2
d_call: TRBD1
cdr3_nt: TGTGCCAGCAGGGATCAGGGGGCTTATGGCTACACCTTC
cdr3_aa: CASRDQGAYGYTF

v_call: TRBV9
clone_size: .
j_call: TRBJ2-6
d_call: .
cdr3_nt: TGTGCCAGCAGCGCCCGCAGGGGTCCCTCTGGGGCCAACGTCCTGACTTTC
cdr3_aa: CASSARRGPSGANVLTF

v_call: TRBV27
clone_size: .
j_call: TRBJ1-3
d_call: TRBD1
cdr3_nt: TGTGCCAGCAGTTTAGTTTTGGGGACAGGGGTTTCTGGAAACACCATATATTTT
cdr3_aa: CASSLVLGTGVSGNTIYF

v_call: TRBV9
clone_size: .
j_call: TRBJ2-7
d_call: TRBD2
cdr3_nt: TGTGCCAGCAGCGAGGGACTAGCGGCGGACAAGCAGTACTTC
cdr3_aa: CASSEGLAADKQYF

v_call: TRBV4-3
clone_size: .
j_call: TRBJ1-1
d_call: TRBD1
cdr3_nt: TGCGCCAGCAGCCAAACAGGACAGGGTAGGGTCACTGAAGCTTTCTTT
cdr3_aa: CASSQTGQGRVTEAFF

v_call: TRBV4-2
clone_size: .
j_call: TRBJ2-3
d_call: .
cdr3_nt: TGTGCCAGCAGCCAAGGACACAGCGGTATAGATACGCAGTATTTT
cdr3_aa: CASSQGHSGIDTQYF

v_call: TRBV11-2
clone_size: .
j_call: TRBJ2-7
d_call: .
cdr3_nt: TGTGCCAGCAGCCGCATTAGGGGTATCGGGACAAAGGTCTACGAGCAGTACTTC
cdr3_aa: CASSRIRGIGTKVYEQYF

v_call: TRBV7-9
clone_size: .
j_call: TRBJ2-7
d_call: TRBD1
cdr3_nt: TGTGCCAGCAGCTTAGGGACAGGGTACTACGAGCAGTACTTC
cdr3_aa: CASSLGTGYYEQYF

v_call: TRBV29-1
clone_size: .
j_call: TRBJ2-5
d_call: .
cdr3_nt: TGCAGCGTTGGGCTTACACAAGAGACCCAGTACTTC
cdr3_aa: CSVGLTQETQYF

v_call: TRBV11-2
clone_size: .
j_call: TRBJ2-3
d_call: TRBD2
cdr3_nt: TGTGCCAGCAGCTTAGATGGAGGCGGGGGGCGAGATACGCAGTATTTT
cdr3_aa: CASSLDGGGGRDTQYF

v_call: TRBV9
clone_size: .
j_call: TRBJ2-2
d_call: .
cdr3_nt: TGTGCCAGCAGCGTAGACTTGGGTGGAGGTCTGTTCGACACCGGGGAGCTGTTTTTT
cdr3_aa: CASSVDLGGGLFDTGELFF

v_call: TRBV7-2
clone_size: .
j_call: TRBJ2-1
d_call: TRBD1
cdr3_nt: TGTGCCAGCAGCCTACGACAGGGAAACAATGAGCAGTTCTTC
cdr3_aa: CASSLRQGNNEQFF

v_call: TRBV10-3
clone_size: .
j_call: TRBJ2-3
d_call: .
cdr3_nt: TGTGCCATCAAGGGGAGCACAGATACGCAGTATTTT
cdr3_aa: CAIKGSTDTQYF

v_call: TRBV30
clone_size: .
j_call: TRBJ2-1
d_call: .
cdr3_nt: TGTGCCTGGAGTGTAGTCAGGGGGGCCTACAATGAGCAGTTCTTC
cdr3_aa: CAWSVVRGAYNEQFF

v_call: TRBV6-5
clone_size: .
j_call: TRBJ1-1
d_call: TRBD1
cdr3_nt: TGTGCCAGCAGTTCCGGACAGGGATTGAACACTGAAGCTTTCTTT
cdr3_aa: CASSSGQGLNTEAFF

v_call: TRBV5-1
clone_size: .
j_call: TRBJ2-3
d_call: .
cdr3_nt: .
cdr3_aa: CASSLWERGATDTQYF

v_call: TRBV28
clone_size: once
j_call: TRBJ2-3
d_call: TRBD2
cdr3_nt: TGTGCCAGCAGTTTCCCAGCGGGAGCGGGAGATACGCAGTATTTT
cdr3_aa: CASSFPAGAGDTQYF

v_call: TRBV19
clone_size: .
j_call: TRBJ2-1
d_call: TRBD2
cdr3_nt: TGTGCCAGTAGTCTCACTAGCGGGAAGGGCTATGAGCAGTTCTTC
cdr3_aa: CASSLTSGKGYEQFF

v_call: TRBV27
clone_size: .
j_call: TRBJ2-5
d_call: TRBD1
cdr3_nt: TGTGCCAGCAGCCCACCCCGGGACAGGGCGCGGGAGACCCAGTACTTC
cdr3_aa: CASSPPRDRARETQYF

v_call: TRBV28
clone_size: few
j_call: TRBJ1-1
d_call: .
cdr3_nt: TGTGCCAGCAGCTCAGGGATTTTCTCGAACACTGAAGCTTTCTTT
cdr3_aa: CASSSGIFSNTEAFF

v_call: TRBV6-5
clone_size: .
j_call: TRBJ2-7
d_call: TRBD2
cdr3_nt: TGTGCCAGCAGGCTAGCGGGAGCCTACGAGCAGTACTTC
cdr3_aa: CASRLAGAYEQYF

v_call: TRBV28
clone_size: .
j_call: TRBJ1-1
d_call: .
cdr3_nt: TGTGCCAGCAGTTTAAGCCTTATGACACCTGAAGCTTTCTTT
cdr3_aa: CASSLSLMTPEAFF

v_call: TRBV28
clone_size: .
j_call: TRBJ2-4
d_call: .
cdr3_nt: TGTGCCAGCAGGGACTTCAAAAACATTCAGTACTTC
cdr3_aa: CASRDFKNIQYF

v_call: TRBV5-1
clone_size: .
j_call: TRBJ1-2
d_call: .
cdr3_nt: TGCGCCAGCAGCTTGGCCGTTGGGCCCGATGGCTACACCTTC
cdr3_aa: CASSLAVGPDGYTF

v_call: TRBV2
clone_size: .
j_call: TRBJ2-2
d_call: TRBD1
cdr3_nt: TGTGCCAGCAGAGGGACAGTCAACACCGGGGAGCTGTTTTTT
cdr3_aa: CASRGTVNTGELFF

v_call: TRBV12-2
clone_size: .
j_call: TRBJ2-7
d_call: .
cdr3_nt: TGTGCAAGTCCACCCGGGGGGGGGAAGAGGTGGATAGGCTACGAGCAGTACTTC
cdr3_aa: CASPPGGGKRWIGYEQYF

v_call: TRBV4-1
clone_size: .
j_call: TRBJ1-4
d_call: .
cdr3_nt: TGCGCCAGCAGCCCTCGCAGGGAAGTGGCTGAAAAACTGTTTTTT
cdr3_aa: CASSPRREVAEKLFF

v_call: TRBV5-1
clone_size: .
j_call: TRBJ1-2
d_call: .
cdr3_nt: TGCGCCAGCAGCCCAAACACAGGTCCTAACTATGGCTACACCTTC
cdr3_aa: CASSPNTGPNYGYTF

v_call: TRBV2
clone_size: once
j_call: TRBJ2-1
d_call: .
cdr3_nt: TGTGCCAGCAGTGAATCGGTGAATGAGCAGTTCTTC
cdr3_aa: CASSESVNEQFF

v_call: TRBV2
clone_size: .
j_call: TRBJ2-1
d_call: .
cdr3_nt: TGTGCCAGCAGGGAGGTACTCAACCCCGGCAATGAGCAGTTCTTC
cdr3_aa: CASREVLNPGNEQFF

v_call: TRBV28
clone_size: .
j_call: TRBJ1-1
d_call: .
cdr3_nt: TGTGCCAGCAGTTCACGAACAGGGTGGACTGAAGCTTTCTTT
cdr3_aa: CASSSRTGWTEAFF

v_call: TRBV9
clone_size: .
j_call: TRBJ2-1
d_call: TRBD2
cdr3_nt: TGTGCCAGCAGCCGGGCGGGGAGCGGGAGTTACAATGAGCAGTTCTTC
cdr3_aa: CASSRAGSGSYNEQFF

v_call: TRBV4-2
clone_size: once
j_call: TRBJ2-3
d_call: .
cdr3_nt: TGTGCCAGCAGCCCCTCCAGTGCGGGATCAACAGATACGCAGTATTTT
cdr3_aa: CASSPSSAGSTDTQYF

v_call: TRBV27
clone_size: .
j_call: TRBJ2-7
d_call: .
cdr3_nt: TGTGCCAGCAGTGCCGGACAGAGCTACGAGCAGTACTTC
cdr3_aa: CASSAGQSYEQYF

v_call: TRBV7-9
clone_size: .
j_call: TRBJ2-2
d_call: TRBD2
cdr3_nt: TGTGCCAGGGCTAGCGGGAACACCGGGGAGCTGTTTTTT
cdr3_aa: CARASGNTGELFF

v_call: TRBV28
clone_size: .
j_call: TRBJ2-7
d_call: .
cdr3_nt: TGTGCCAGCAGTCCCCATCAGGGAGGATACGAGCAGTACTTC
cdr3_aa: CASSPHQGGYEQYF